One and the same sample provided the 6 T cell receptor beta chains below, sequenced in a study of blood T cell repertoires in COVID-19. Produced via immunoSEQ multiplex PCR; TCRdb's table is partial and in-frame only. Here the sample spans about 330,000 clones, approximately 90% being singletons. Sequenced: PBMCs or T cells enriched from blood (not recorded which). Receptor source: a woman aged 25 to 39 who had recovered from COVID-19.

J is TRBJ1-4 and V is TRBV2; no clear D gene. Germline CDR1 reads SNHLY; CDR2 reads FYNNEI. Trimming took off 5 bases at V and 8 bases at J, with 15 bases between the two ends. The CDR3 sequence is 14 residues long. CDR3 protein: CASSPQSPREKLFF. In DNA form, the CDR3 reads TGTGCCAGCAGTCCCCAAAGCCCCCGAGAAAAACTGTTTTTT. Together with reference TRBV2 and TRBJ1-4, the CDR3 gives the full variable domain: EPEVTQTPSHQVTQMGQEVILRCVPISNHLYFYWYRQILGQKVEFLVSFYNNEISEKSEIFDDQFSVERPDGSNFTLKIRSTKLEDSAMYFCASSPQSPREKLFFGSGTQLSVL.

This chain joins TRBV6-5 and TRBJ1-2; D gene ambiguous. In germline, CDR1 is MNHEY, CDR2 SVGAGI. Trimming shortened V by 4 bases and J by 0 bases, and 12 bases separated the two germline ends. The CDR3 covers 15 residues. The CDR3 DNA is TGTGCCAGCAGTTCCCCCTATGAAGCTAACTATGGCTACACCTTC. It translates to CASSSPYEANYGYTF.

The J gene is TRBJ1-2, the V gene TRBV5-4; TRBD1 agrees at 8 bases. With 3 bases clipped from V and 6 bases from J, the junction kept 13 bases outside the gene matches. CDR3 length: 16 residues. Germline V gene data show CDR1 as SGHNT and CDR2 as YYREEE (reference sequence). The CDR3 loop is CASSSPRTGRKDGYTF. CDR3 DNA sequence: TGTGCCAGCAGCTCACCAAGGACAGGGCGGAAGGATGGCTACACCTTC.

The V and J genes are TRBV5-1 and TRBJ2-3, with 9 bases identical to TRBD2. V gave up 4 bases and J gave up 8 bases; unmatched junction bases: 17. CDR3 length equals 17 residues. The V gene's germline CDR1 is SGHRS and CDR2 YFSETQ. The chain's CDR3 is CASSQGLAGGSLGTQYF. The CDR3 bases are TGCGCCAGCAGCCAGGGGTTGGCGGGGGGGAGTCTGGGTACGCAGTATTTT.

The V and J genes are TRBV4-1 and TRBJ2-3; TRBD2 agrees at 8 bases. Germline V gives CDR1 MGHRA, CDR2 YSYEKL. The junction had 13 bases not matched to a gene; V was cut back by 4 bases and J by 1 base. This CDR3 comprises 18 residues. CDR3 nucleotides: TGCGCCAGCAGCCCCCTGGCGGGACTAGATCCCGGCACAGATACGCAGTATTTT. Its translation: CASSPLAGLDPGTDTQYF.

The gene calls are TRBV5-4 and TRBJ2-1; the D gene is possibly TRBD1 (8 bases). CDR3 length equals 15 residues. V was trimmed by 4 bases and J by 8 bases, leaving 19 bases between them. The germline V gene encodes CDR1 SGHNT and CDR2 YYREEE (reference sequence). CDR3: CASSPDRGGADEQFF. In DNA, the CDR3 is TGTGCCAGCAGCCCCGACAGGGGAGGGGCGGATGAGCAGTTCTTC.